The 13 T cell receptor beta chains in this list originate from one sample, sequenced in a study of CD8 T cells in ankylosing spondylitis. MiXCR, applied by TCRdb to the 5' RACE reads, yields one record per CDR3 protein. The sample consists of some 350,000 distinct CDR3 sequences, approximately 15% of them appearing once. The specimen was blood, either unsorted or a sorted T cell fraction (not recorded which). The receptors come from a male donor with ankylosing spondylitis or in good health (not recorded which).

The J gene is TRBJ2-7, the V gene TRBV5-1; 7 bases are a match to TRBD2. The CDR3 runs to 16 residues. V lost 4 bases and J lost 3; bases outside the gene matches: 13. Per germline, CDR1 SGHRS and CDR2 YFSETQ. The CDR3 loop reads CASSPRDYRAIYEQYF. In DNA form, the CDR3 reads TGCGCCAGCAGCCCCAGGGACTACCGCGCCATCTACGAGCAGTACTTC.

This clonotype was seen ten or more times. J is TRBJ2-3 and V is TRBV5-1; the D is unclear. Trimming took off 0 bases at V and 1 base at J, with 3 bases between the two ends. The CDR3 is 13 residues long. Germline CDR1 and CDR2: SGHRS and YFSETQ. The CDR3 reads CASSLEGTDTQYF. DNA for the CDR3: TGCGCCAGCAGCTTGGAAGGCACAGATACGCAGTATTTT.

CDR3 coding DNA: TGTGCCACCAGCAGTCTTCAGGGAAGGGGTGAGCAGTTCTTC. It codes for CATSSLQGRGEQFF. The rearrangement uses TRBV15 and TRBJ2-1; the D gene is possibly TRBD1 (5 bases). This CDR3 comprises 14 residues. V lost 3 bases and J lost 9, with 15 bases in between. Germline loops: CDR1 LNHNV, CDR2 YYDKDF (reference sequence).

V gene TRBV3-1 combines with J gene TRBJ1-4; no clear D. There are 17 residues in the CDR3. Trimming shortened V by 0 bases and J by 0 bases, and 11 bases separated the two germline ends. Germline CDR1 is LGHDT and CDR2 is YNNKEL (reference sequence). In DNA, the CDR3 is TGTGCCAGCAGCCAAGAACGCCTACTCGCAACTAATGAAAAACTGTTTTTT. This sequence encodes CASSQERLLATNEKLFF. The variable domain in full, with the rest retrieved from reference TRBV3-1 and TRBJ1-4, is DTAVSQTPKYLVTQMGNDKSIKCEQNLGHDTMYWYKQDSKKFLKIMFSYNNKELIINETVPNRFSPKSPDKAHLNLHINSLELGDSAVYFCASSQERLLATNEKLFFGSGTQLSVL.

This clonotype occurred a few times. This rearrangement joins TRBV10-3 to TRBJ1-5; D is uncertain. The CDR3 has 12 residues. The ends were cut back, 8 bases at V and 4 bases at J, with 9 bases in the middle. Germline V gene sequence: CDR1 ENHRY, CDR2 SYGVKD. In nucleotides, the CDR3 is TGTGCCATCGGGGAGGCGAATCAGCCCCAGCATTTT. Translating gives CAIGEANQPQHF.

This chain connects TRBV5-6 to TRBJ2-3; D remains unclear. V lost 4 bases to trimming and J lost 6 bases, with 18 bases between them. Germline lookup yields CDR1 SGHDT and CDR2 YYEEEE. This CDR3 comprises 15 residues. The CDR3 DNA reads TGTGCCAGCAGCCCCCTCGGTTTAGAAAGGGATACGCAGTATTTT. Amino acid sequence: CASSPLGLERDTQYF.

This clonotype was seen a handful of times. The chain couples TRBV29-1 to TRBJ1-1, with unresolved D. Germline values: CDR1 SQVTM, CDR2 ANQGSEA. This CDR3 has 14 residues. V lost 6 bases to trimming and J lost 1 base, with 15 bases between them. CDR3 in amino acids: CSVFRRGGNTEAFF. DNA of the CDR3: TGCAGCGTGTTCAGGCGGGGTGGGAACACTGAAGCTTTCTTT.

The chain is built from TRBV12-3 or TRBV12-4 and TRBJ2-7, with 11 bases identical to TRBD2. J was trimmed by 3 bases and V by 4 bases; bases with no gene match: 11. This CDR3 region has 17 residues. The CDR3 region is CASSSFSGRADGYEQYF. The CDR3, as DNA: TGTGCCAGCAGTTCCTTTAGCGGGAGGGCCGATGGCTACGAGCAGTACTTC.

This chain links TRBV5-1 with TRBJ2-5, with 7 positions matching TRBD2. The CDR3 length is 16 residues. Germline V gene lookup returns CDR1 SGHRS and CDR2 YFSETQ. Trimming at V came to 6 bases and at J to 3 bases, leaving 14 bases not matched to a gene. The CDR3 coding sequence is TGCGCCAGCAAATGGGCGGGAGCGGGTGTCGAAGAGACCCAGTACTTC. This translates into CASKWAGAGVEETQYF.

This clonotype was found a few times. The rearrangement uses TRBV30 and TRBJ2-1, with 10 bases that match TRBD2. V shed 0 bases and J 2 bases; nucleotides not matched to a gene: 1. There are 15 residues in the CDR3. CDR1 and CDR2 (germline): GTSNPN, SVGIG (reference sequence). The CDR3 nucleotides are TGTGCCTGGAGTGTGGGGACTAGCGCCTACAATGAGCAGTTCTTC. This encodes CAWSVGTSAYNEQFF.

This clonotype showed up just a few times. The chain's CDR3 is CSASKRIQETQYF. CDR3 DNA sequence: TGCAGTGCTAGTAAGCGGATTCAAGAGACCCAGTACTTC. The J gene is TRBJ2-5, the V gene TRBV20-1; tentatively, D is TRBD2 (5 bases). The CDR3 totals 13 residues. The V end lost 3 bases, the J end lost 2 bases, and 10 bases lay between the germline ends. Per the germline V gene, CDR1 is DFQATT and CDR2 is SNEGSKA (reference sequence).

This clonotype was seen only a few times. The V call is TRBV6-2 or TRBV6-3, the J call TRBJ1-4, with a possible D match to TRBD1 (5 bases). The CDR3 contains 15 residues. Germline assignment: CDR1 MNHEY and CDR2 SVGEGT. Trimming removed 5 bases at V and 3 bases at J, with 13 bases between. This CDR3 reads CASSPWTFSNEKLFF. CDR3 DNA sequence: TGTGCCAGCAGTCCTTGGACATTCTCTAATGAAAAACTGTTTTTT.

The rearrangement uses TRBV3-1 and TRBJ1-2; a weak D match, TRBD1 (5 bases). Germline CDR1 LGHDT, CDR2 YNNKEL (reference sequence). V lost 0 bases and J lost 4, with 12 bases in between. The CDR3 totals 15 residues. The CDR3 spells CASSQDLGTAYGYTF. DNA of the CDR3: TGTGCCAGCAGCCAAGATCTAGGGACGGCCTATGGCTACACCTTC.